Listed below are T cell receptor beta chains from one sample, sequenced in a study of siplizumab effects on memory and regulatory T cells. Assay: immunoSEQ multiplex PCR; the TCRdb copy retains only in-frame clones and omits some. Of tens of thousands of clones listed, 95% to 97% were seen once; the top ten hold 0.55% to 0.65%. The sample consisted of naive CD4+ T cells sorted from blood. These receptors all come from a human donor in good health. The CDR3 runs from the conserved cysteine through the conserved F or W. Fields, in order: CDR3 protein, CDR3 DNA, V gene, J gene, clone size, D gene. A D gene is named only where the DNA matches it firmly. Size values are once, few and many counts, or a class for expanded clones, and some rows have none.

CAISESGVHEQYF	TGTGCCATCAGTGAGTCTGGGGTCCACGAGCAGTACTTC	TRBV10-3	TRBJ2-7	.	.
CASSQGLAGPVKGNEQFF	TGCGCCAGCAGCCAGGGACTAGCGGGTCCTGTTAAAGGGAATGAGCAGTTCTTC	TRBV5-1	TRBJ2-1	.	TRBD2
CASTTDRWTDTQYF	TGTGCCAGTACCACCGACAGGTGGACAGATACGCAGTATTTT	TRBV19	TRBJ2-3	.	.
CASSRRQGSDSPLHF	TGTGCCAGCAGCCGACGACAGGGGTCGGATTCACCCCTCCACTTT	TRBV5-4	TRBJ1-6	.	TRBD1
CASSLGGGFYGYTF	TGTGCCAGCAGTTTAGGGGGGGGCTTCTATGGCTACACCTTC	TRBV28	TRBJ1-2	.	.
CASSLGQNLKNIQYF	TGTGCCAGCAGCCTAGGACAGAATCTAAAAAACATTCAGTACTTC	TRBV5-6	TRBJ2-4	.	.
CASSLRTGGNEQFF	TGTGCCAGCAGCCTACGGACAGGGGGGAATGAGCAGTTCTTC	TRBV11-2	TRBJ2-1	once	TRBD1
CASSFTPWNEQFF	TGTGCCAGCAGCTTCACCCCCTGGAATGAGCAGTTCTTC	TRBV11-3	TRBJ2-1	.	.
CASSPPSTEETQYF	TGTGCCAGCTCACCACCAAGTACAGAAGAGACCCAGTACTTC	TRBV18	TRBJ2-5	.	.
CASSFPGEPYEKLFF	TGTGCCAGCAGCTTTCCGGGGGAGCCATATGAAAAACTGTTTTTT	TRBV7-2	TRBJ1-4	once	.
CASSYSFGIAYEQYF	TGTGCCAGCAGTTACTCGTTCGGGATCGCCTACGAGCAGTACTTC	TRBV6-5	TRBJ2-7	.	.
CASRRTSGSNEQFF	TGTGCCAGCAGAAGGACTAGCGGGAGTAATGAGCAGTTCTTC	TRBV2	TRBJ2-1	.	TRBD2
CASSEWSSGLAKNIQYF	TGTGCCAGCAGTGAATGGTCTAGCGGGCTAGCCAAAAACATTCAGTACTTC	TRBV25-1	TRBJ2-4	.	TRBD2
CASSYSGLAKDNEQFF	TGTGCCAGCAGTTACTCGGGACTAGCTAAAGACAATGAGCAGTTCTTC	TRBV6-5	TRBJ2-1	.	TRBD2
CASSVGRNRWDEKLFF	TGTGCCAGCAGCGTGGGCAGGAACCGGTGGGATGAAAAACTGTTTTTT	TRBV9	TRBJ1-4	.	.
CASSLGGEGGLTKNIQYF	TGTGCCAGCAGCTTAGGCGGGGAAGGGGGTCTGACCAAAAACATTCAGTACTTC	TRBV13	TRBJ2-4	.	.
CASLDRGTRNSPLHF	TGTGCCAGCCTGGACAGGGGGACAAGAAATTCACCCCTCCACTTT	TRBV28	TRBJ1-6	.	TRBD1
CASSVRDRDTEAFF	TGTGCCAGCAGTGTCCGGGACAGGGACACTGAAGCTTTCTTT	TRBV28	TRBJ1-1	.	TRBD1
CASSPSSSGSKNEQFF	TGTGCCAGCAGCCCGTCCTCTAGCGGGAGCAAAAATGAGCAGTTCTTC	TRBV5-4	TRBJ2-1	.	TRBD2
CASSPGQGLHQPQHF	TGTGCCAGCAGTCCCGGACAGGGGCTGCATCAGCCCCAGCATTTT	TRBV2	TRBJ1-5	.	TRBD1
CVSSYLGVANEKLFF	TGTGTCAGCAGTTACCTCGGGGTGGCTAATGAAAAACTGTTTTTT	TRBV6-5	TRBJ1-4	.	.
CASTPGTGVLGQPQHF	TGTGCCAGCACCCCTGGGACAGGTGTCCTTGGTCAGCCCCAGCATTTT	TRBV5-5	TRBJ1-5	once	TRBD1